Below, 10 T cell receptor beta chains from the same sample are listed, as sequenced in a study of blood T cell repertoires in COVID-19. Produced via immunoSEQ multiplex PCR; TCRdb's table is partial and in-frame only. The sample yields some 190,000 clones, 70% to 90% seen once. Sequenced sample: peripheral blood. The receptors here all came from a human donor with active or convalescent COVID-19. The donor label of this sample is uncertain.

The gene calls are TRBV5-6 and TRBJ2-3; TRBD2 agrees at 7 bases. With 1 base clipped from V and 5 bases from J, the junction kept 10 bases outside the gene matches. This CDR3 spans 16 amino acids. Germline V lookup: CDR1 SGHDT, CDR2 YYEEEE. The CDR3 DNA follows: TGTGCCAGCAGCTTGTTTCCTAGCGGACAAGTAGATACGCAGTATTTT. This encodes CASSLFPSGQVDTQYF.

J is TRBJ2-7 and V is TRBV5-1, with TRBD2 identical over 9 bases. Germline V gives CDR1 SGHRS, CDR2 YFSETQ. The CDR3 is 16 residues long. With V trimmed by 0 bases and J by 2 bases, 6 bases remained unmatched. DNA of the CDR3: TGCGCCAGCAGCTTGGGCCTAGCGGGGCCTACCTACGAGCAGTACTTC. Translated: CASSLGLAGPTYEQYF.

This clone was found once. This sequence joins TRBV7-9 and TRBJ2-1, with TRBD2 matching over 14 bases. Germline lookup yields CDR1 SEHNR and CDR2 FQNEAQ (reference sequence). This CDR3 region has 15 residues. Trimming cost V 3 bases and J 9 bases; bases outside gene matches: 4. CDR3 nucleotides: TGTGCCAGCAGCTTGGGACTAGCGGGAGAAGGTGAGCAGTTCTTC. Its translation is CASSLGLAGEGEQFF.

The chain employs TRBV6-4 and TRBJ2-2, with 8 bases matching TRBD2. Germline V gives CDR1 MRHNA, CDR2 SNTAGT. The CDR3 runs to 15 residues. The junction had 3 bases not matched to a gene; V was cut back by 4 bases and J by 2 bases. The CDR3 coding sequence is TGTGCCAGCAGTGCCAGCGGGGGCAACACCGGGGAGCTGTTTTTT. Its translation: CASSASGGNTGELFF.

This rearrangement joins TRBV5-6 to TRBJ1-2; D is ambiguous. V lost 1 base to trimming and J lost 6 bases, with 19 bases between them. The CDR3 has 16 amino acids. Germline lookup yields CDR1 SGHDT and CDR2 YYEEEE. This CDR3 is CASSLIDHISANGYTF. In DNA form, the CDR3 reads TGTGCCAGCAGCTTGATCGATCATATCAGCGCCAATGGCTACACCTTC.

This chain links TRBV2 with TRBJ2-3; 9 bases fit TRBD2. Trimming at V came to 6 bases and at J to 2 bases, leaving 3 bases not matched to a gene. The CDR3 consists of 14 residues. Germline values: CDR1 SNHLY, CDR2 FYNNEI. CDR3: CASRRLADTDTQYF. The DNA for the CDR3 is TGTGCCAGCAGACGACTAGCGGACACAGATACGCAGTATTTT.

The CDR3 nucleotides read TGTGCCATCAGCCTCCGGGACTCCTATGGCTACACCTTC. It encodes CAISLRDSYGYTF. V and J are TRBV10-3 and TRBJ1-2; D is perhaps TRBD1 (5 bases). The CDR3 covers 13 residues. V shed 6 bases and J shed 4 bases, with 12 bases lying between them. Germline V gene lookup returns CDR1 ENHRY and CDR2 SYGVKD.

The V and J genes are TRBV9 and TRBJ2-5; 12 bases match TRBD2. V gave up 4 bases and J gave up 2 bases; unmatched junction bases: 9. CDR1 is SGDLS and CDR2 is YYNGEE in the germline V gene. This CDR3 contains 17 residues. The CDR3 coding sequence is TGTGCCAGCAGCTCCCACTCTAGCGGGAGGGGACAAGAGACCCAGTACTTC. This gives the protein CASSSHSSGRGQETQYF.

This rearrangement joins TRBV5-6 to TRBJ2-1; 11 bases map to TRBD2. V lost 3 bases, J lost 9 bases, and 8 bases stayed unmatched. The CDR3 sequence is 15 residues long. CDR1 and CDR2 (germline): SGHDT, YYEEEE. CDR3 protein: CASSWGSGRATEQFF. The CDR3 DNA reads TGTGCCAGCAGCTGGGGTAGCGGGAGGGCCACTGAGCAGTTCTTC.

This clone was detected only once. The chain uses TRBV9 and TRBJ2-7; 8 positions match TRBD2. Trimming cost V 4 bases and J 2 bases; bases outside gene matches: 11. The CDR3 consists of 16 residues. Germline loops: CDR1 SGDLS, CDR2 YYNGEE. The CDR3 is CASSTLGSGGPYEQYF. CDR3 coding DNA: TGTGCCAGCAGCACCCTTGGATCGGGAGGGCCCTACGAGCAGTACTTC.